This T cell receptor (beta chain) was retrieved from a study of cytomegalovirus exposure and HLA in healthy donors. This PCR relied on a set of 60 Vbeta primers and 13 Jbeta primers. Some clones are missing from TCRdb's copy, which holds only in-frame ones; the method was immunoSEQ multiplex PCR. The sample consists of over 110,000 clones, 82% of them appearing once. V gave up 1 base and J gave up 7 bases; unmatched junction bases: 9. Germline loops: CDR1 SGHTA, CDR2 FQGNSA. The CDR3 is 15 residues long. Sequenced input: PBMCs. The chain recombines TRBV7-2 with TRBJ2-5; 7 bases map to TRBD1. The TCR comes from a male donor in good health and CMV-seronegative. For the CDR3, the DNA is TGTGCCAGCAGCTTAGAGGGGACAGCCTTGCGGACCCAGTACTTC. It encodes CASSLEGTALRTQYF. The full variable domain, completed using reference TRBV7-2 and TRBJ2-5, is GAGVSQSPSNKVTEKGKDVELRCDPISGHTALYWYRQSLGQGLEFLIYFQGNSAPDKSGLPSDRFSAERTGGSVSTLTIQRTQQEDSAVYLCASSLEGTALRTQYFGPGTRLLVL.